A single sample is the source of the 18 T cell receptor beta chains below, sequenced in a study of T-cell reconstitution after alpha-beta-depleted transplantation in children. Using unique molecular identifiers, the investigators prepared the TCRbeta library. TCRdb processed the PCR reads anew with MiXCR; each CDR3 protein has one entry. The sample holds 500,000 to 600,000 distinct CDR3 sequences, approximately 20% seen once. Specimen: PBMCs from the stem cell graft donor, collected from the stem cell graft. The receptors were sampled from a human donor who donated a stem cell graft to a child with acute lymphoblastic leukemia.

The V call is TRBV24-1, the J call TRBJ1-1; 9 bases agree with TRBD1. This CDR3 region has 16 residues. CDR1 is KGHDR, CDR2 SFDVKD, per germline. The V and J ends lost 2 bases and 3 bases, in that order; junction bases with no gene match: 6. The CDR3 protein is CATSDSGTGSDTEAFF. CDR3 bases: TGTGCCACCAGTGATTCCGGGACAGGGTCGGACACTGAAGCTTTCTTT.

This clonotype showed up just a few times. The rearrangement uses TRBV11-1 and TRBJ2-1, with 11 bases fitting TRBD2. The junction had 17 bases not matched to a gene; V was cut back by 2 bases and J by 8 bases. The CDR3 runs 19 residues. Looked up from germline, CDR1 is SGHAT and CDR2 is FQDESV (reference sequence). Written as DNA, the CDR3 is TGTGCCAGCAGCTTACCCCAACAAGGGCTAGCGGGAGGTTTCCATGAGCAGTTCTTC. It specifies CASSLPQQGLAGGFHEQFF.

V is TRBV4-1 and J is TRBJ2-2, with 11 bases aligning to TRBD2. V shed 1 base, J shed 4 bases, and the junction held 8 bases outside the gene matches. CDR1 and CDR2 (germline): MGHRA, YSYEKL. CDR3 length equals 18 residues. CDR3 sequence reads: CASSQGTLTSGVTGELFF. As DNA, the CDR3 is TGCGCCAGCAGCCAAGGGACATTGACTAGCGGGGTCACCGGGGAGCTGTTTTTT.

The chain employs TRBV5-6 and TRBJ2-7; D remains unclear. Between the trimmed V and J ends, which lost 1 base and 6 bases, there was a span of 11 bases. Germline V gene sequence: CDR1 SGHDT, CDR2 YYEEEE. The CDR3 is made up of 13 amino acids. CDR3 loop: CASSLRLVSEQYF. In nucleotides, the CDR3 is TGTGCCAGCAGCTTGAGATTAGTTAGCGAGCAGTACTTC.

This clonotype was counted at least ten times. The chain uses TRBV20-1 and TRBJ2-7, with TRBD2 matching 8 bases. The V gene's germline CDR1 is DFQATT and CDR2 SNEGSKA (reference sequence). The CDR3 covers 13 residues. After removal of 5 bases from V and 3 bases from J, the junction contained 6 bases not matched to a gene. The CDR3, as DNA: TGCAGTGCTCGCGGGAGGAGAGACTACGAGCAGTACTTC. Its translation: CSARGRRDYEQYF.

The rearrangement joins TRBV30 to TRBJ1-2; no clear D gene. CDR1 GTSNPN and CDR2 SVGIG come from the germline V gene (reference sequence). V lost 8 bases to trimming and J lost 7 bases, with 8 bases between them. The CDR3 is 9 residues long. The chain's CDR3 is CAVGSGYTF. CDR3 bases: TGTGCCGTAGGGAGTGGCTACACCTTC.

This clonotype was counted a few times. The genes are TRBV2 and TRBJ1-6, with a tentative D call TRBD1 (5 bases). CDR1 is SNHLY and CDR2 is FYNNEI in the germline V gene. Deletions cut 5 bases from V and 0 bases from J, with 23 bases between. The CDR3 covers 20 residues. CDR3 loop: CASSPRYQGRGISYNSPLHF. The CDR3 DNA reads TGTGCCAGCAGTCCGCGCTACCAGGGCCGGGGGATCTCCTATAATTCACCCCTCCACTTT.

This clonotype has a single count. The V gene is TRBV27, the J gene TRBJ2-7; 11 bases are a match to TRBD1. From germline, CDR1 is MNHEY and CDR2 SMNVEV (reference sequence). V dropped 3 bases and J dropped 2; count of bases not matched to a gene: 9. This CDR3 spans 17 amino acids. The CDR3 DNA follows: TGTGCCAGCAGTTTCGACTACCCGGGACAGGGGGCCTACGAGCAGTACTTC. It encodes CASSFDYPGQGAYEQYF.

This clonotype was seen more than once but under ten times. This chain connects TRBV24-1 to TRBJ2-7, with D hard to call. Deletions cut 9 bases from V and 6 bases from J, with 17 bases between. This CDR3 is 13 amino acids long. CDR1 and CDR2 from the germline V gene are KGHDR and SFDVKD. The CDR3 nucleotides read TGTGCCACCTCGGGCGGTCGGAGATTCGAGCAGTACTTC. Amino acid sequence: CATSGGRRFEQYF.

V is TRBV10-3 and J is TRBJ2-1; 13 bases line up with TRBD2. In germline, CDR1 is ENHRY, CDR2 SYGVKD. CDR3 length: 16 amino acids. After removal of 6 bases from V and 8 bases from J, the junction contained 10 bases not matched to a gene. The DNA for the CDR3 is TGTGCCATCAGAAGCGAAACTAGCGGGAGGGCCTATGAGCAGTTCTTC. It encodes CAIRSETSGRAYEQFF.

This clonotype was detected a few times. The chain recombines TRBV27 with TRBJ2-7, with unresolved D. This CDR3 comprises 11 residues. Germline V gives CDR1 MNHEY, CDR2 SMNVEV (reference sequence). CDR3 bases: TGTCTCGTCGGAAGGGTACACGAGCAGTACTTC. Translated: CLVGRVHEQYF.

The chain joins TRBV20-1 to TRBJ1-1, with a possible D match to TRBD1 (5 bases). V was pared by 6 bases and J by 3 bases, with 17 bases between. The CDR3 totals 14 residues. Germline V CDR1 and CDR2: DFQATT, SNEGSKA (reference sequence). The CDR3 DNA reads TGCAGTGCGCAATTTCCAGGGAGAGACACTGAAGCTTTCTTT. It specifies CSAQFPGRDTEAFF.

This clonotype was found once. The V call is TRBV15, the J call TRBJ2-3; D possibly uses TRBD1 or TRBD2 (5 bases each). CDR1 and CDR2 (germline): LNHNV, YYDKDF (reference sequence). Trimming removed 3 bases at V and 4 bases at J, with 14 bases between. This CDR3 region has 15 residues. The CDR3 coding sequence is TGTGCCACCAGCAGTCGTGGGCGAGGGGCAGATACGCAGTATTTT. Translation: CATSSRGRGADTQYF.

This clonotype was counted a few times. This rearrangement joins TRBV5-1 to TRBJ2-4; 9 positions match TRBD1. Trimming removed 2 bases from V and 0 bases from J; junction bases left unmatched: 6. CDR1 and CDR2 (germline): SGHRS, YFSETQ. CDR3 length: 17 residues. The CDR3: CASSFGDRELAKNIQYF. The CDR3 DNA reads TGCGCCAGCAGCTTCGGGGACAGGGAACTAGCCAAAAACATTCAGTACTTC.

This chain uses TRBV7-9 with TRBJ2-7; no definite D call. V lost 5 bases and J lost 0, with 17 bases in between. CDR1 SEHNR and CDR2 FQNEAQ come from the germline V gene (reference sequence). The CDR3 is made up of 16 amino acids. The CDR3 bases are TGTGCCAGCAGCCCGCCCGCCCCTGTCAGCTCCTACGAGCAGTACTTC. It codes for CASSPPAPVSSYEQYF.

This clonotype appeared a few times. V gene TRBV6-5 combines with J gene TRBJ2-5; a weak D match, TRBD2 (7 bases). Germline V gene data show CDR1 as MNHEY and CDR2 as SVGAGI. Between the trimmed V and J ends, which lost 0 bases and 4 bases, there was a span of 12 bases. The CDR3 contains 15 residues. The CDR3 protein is CASSYSRGEGETQYF. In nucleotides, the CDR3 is TGTGCCAGCAGTTACTCTAGGGGGGAGGGAGAGACCCAGTACTTC.

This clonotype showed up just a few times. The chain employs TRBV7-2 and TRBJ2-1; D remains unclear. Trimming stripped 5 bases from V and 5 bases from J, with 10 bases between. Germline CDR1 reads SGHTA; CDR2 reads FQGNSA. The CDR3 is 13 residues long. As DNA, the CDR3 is TGTGCCAGCAGCCTCCTTATGGACAATGAGCAGTTCTTC. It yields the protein CASSLLMDNEQFF.

The CDR3 here is CASRVQGVAGELFF. The CDR3 DNA reads TGTGCCAGCAGGGTACAGGGGGTGGCCGGGGAGCTGTTTTTT. The chain links TRBV6-1 to TRBJ2-2, with 8 bases that match TRBD1. The length of the CDR3 is 14 residues. Germline CDR1 is MNHNS and CDR2 is SASEGT. The junction had 6 bases not matched to a gene; V was cut back by 6 bases and J by 6 bases.